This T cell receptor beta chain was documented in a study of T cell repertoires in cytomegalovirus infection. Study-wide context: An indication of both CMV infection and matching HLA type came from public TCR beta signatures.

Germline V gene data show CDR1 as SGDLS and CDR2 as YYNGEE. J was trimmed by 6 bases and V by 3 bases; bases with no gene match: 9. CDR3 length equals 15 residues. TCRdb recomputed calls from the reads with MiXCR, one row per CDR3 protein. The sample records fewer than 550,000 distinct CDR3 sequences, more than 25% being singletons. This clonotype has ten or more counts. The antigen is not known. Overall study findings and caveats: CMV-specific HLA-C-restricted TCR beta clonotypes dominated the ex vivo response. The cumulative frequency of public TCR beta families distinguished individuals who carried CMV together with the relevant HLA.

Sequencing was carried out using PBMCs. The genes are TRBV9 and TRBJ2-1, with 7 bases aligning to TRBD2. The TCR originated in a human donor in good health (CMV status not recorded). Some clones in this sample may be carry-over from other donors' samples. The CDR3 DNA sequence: TGTGCCAGCAGCGCGGGAGGAGGGAGTCTCAATGAGCAGTTCTTC. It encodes CASSAGGGSLNEQFF.